A single sample gave rise to the 14 T cell receptor beta chains below, sequenced in a study of cytomegalovirus exposure and HLA in healthy donors. The PCR employed 60 Vbeta primers together with 13 Jbeta primers. Profiled with immunoSEQ multiplex PCR; TCRdb holds only in-frame clones, not every one. Altogether 66,000 or so clones are present, 89% being singletons, with the ten largest covering over 1.2%. The sequenced material came from PBMCs. The receptors derive from a man aged 25-40 years in good health and CMV-seropositive.

The CDR3 DNA is TGCAGCGTTCTCCTAGCGCATTCCTACAATGAGCAGTTCTTC. Translated: CSVLLAHSYNEQFF. The gene calls are TRBV29-1 and TRBJ2-1; D is possibly TRBD2 (6 bases). This CDR3 is built from 14 residues. The V end was cut by 5 bases, the J end by 1 base, with 12 bases between. Germline V gene lookup returns CDR1 SQVTM and CDR2 ANQGSEA.

In its sample, this clone was seen once. This sequence joins TRBV30 and TRBJ1-2, with no clear D. This CDR3 is built from 14 residues. V dropped 3 bases and J dropped 3 bases, with 14 bases sitting between them. CDR1 and CDR2 from the germline V gene are GTSNPN and SVGIG (reference sequence). The CDR3 DNA reads as TGTGCCTGGAGGGTAAGAGGCGTCTACTATGGCTACACCTTC. This gives the protein CAWRVRGVYYGYTF. Combining the CDR3 with reference TRBV30 and TRBJ1-2 gives the whole variable domain SQTIHQWPATLVQPVGSPLSLECTVEGTSNPNLYWYRQAAGRGLQLLFYSVGIGQISSEVPQNLSASRPQDRQFILSSKKLLLSDSGFYLCAWRVRGVYYGYTFGSGTRLTVV.

The sample holds one count of this clone. The chain couples TRBV5-1 to TRBJ2-1, with D maybe TRBD2 (6 bases). Germline V gene data show CDR1 as SGHRS and CDR2 as YFSETQ. Trimming took off 0 bases at V and 7 bases at J, with 14 bases between the two ends. This CDR3 has 15 residues. CDR3: CASSLAWVRENEQFF. As DNA, the CDR3 is TGCGCCAGCAGCTTGGCTTGGGTACGGGAGAATGAGCAGTTCTTC. Combining the CDR3 with reference TRBV5-1 and TRBJ2-1 gives the whole variable domain KAGVTQTPRYLIKTRGQQVTLSCSPISGHRSVSWYQQTPGQGLQFLFEYFSETQRNKGNFPGRFSGRQFSNSRSEMNVSTLELGDSALYLCASSLAWVRENEQFFGPGTRLTVL.

The chain couples TRBV19 to TRBJ1-2; D remains unclear. V was trimmed by 3 bases and J by 8 bases, leaving 13 bases between them. The CDR3 sequence is 13 residues long. Germline lookup yields CDR1 LNHDA and CDR2 SQIVND (reference sequence). The CDR3 here is CASSISGVIGYTF. The DNA for the CDR3 is TGTGCCAGTAGTATTTCAGGCGTTATAGGCTACACCTTC.

In this sample, this clone turned up once. This sequence joins TRBV4-1 and TRBJ2-1, with 9 bases lining up with TRBD2. With V trimmed by 0 bases and J by 6 bases, 15 bases remained unmatched. Germline V gene data show CDR1 as MGHRA and CDR2 as YSYEKL. CDR3 length: 19 amino acids. The CDR3 DNA is TGCGCCAGCAGCCAAGAGGGAAGGGGTAGCGGGAGATTTAGCAATGAGCAGTTCTTC. Translation: CASSQEGRGSGRFSNEQFF.

This chain uses TRBV9 with TRBJ2-1; tentatively, D is TRBD2 (6 bases). CDR3 length: 15 residues. Germline V gene sequence: CDR1 SGDLS, CDR2 YYNGEE. Deletions cut 4 bases from V and 4 bases from J, with 15 bases between. The CDR3 DNA reads TGTGCCAGCAGCACCCGGGACTTCCCTTACAATGAGCAGTTCTTC. Its protein product is CASSTRDFPYNEQFF.

This clone was detected a few times. J is TRBJ1-1 and V is TRBV5-1, with 11 bases matching TRBD1. Germline CDR1 reads SGHRS; CDR2 reads YFSETQ. The CDR3 runs 15 residues. After removal of 2 bases from V and 2 bases from J, the junction contained 2 bases not matched to a gene. The CDR3 DNA follows: TGCGCCAGCAGCTTAGGGACAGGGGGTAACACTGAAGCTTTCTTT. Protein sequence: CASSLGTGGNTEAFF.

This rearrangement joins TRBV6-5 to TRBJ2-2; TRBD2 aligns across 7 bases. Germline V gene data show CDR1 as MNHEY and CDR2 as SVGAGI. V was pared by 9 bases and J by 1 base, with 2 bases of the junction left unmatched. CDR3 length: 13 amino acids. The DNA for the CDR3 is TGTGCCAGTCTAGCGGTGAACACCGGGGAGCTGTTTTTT. This encodes CASLAVNTGELFF.

The chain joins TRBV28 to TRBJ2-7, with D tentatively TRBD2 (6 bases). The germline V gene has CDR1 MDHEN and CDR2 SYDVKM. The CDR3 sequence is 13 residues long. Trimming took off 2 bases at V and 7 bases at J, with 12 bases between the two ends. The CDR3 DNA follows: TGTGCCAGCAGTTTAGGAGGGAAGGAGGAGCAGTACTTC. Protein sequence: CASSLGGKEEQYF.

The genes are TRBV25-1 and TRBJ2-1; 11 bases match TRBD2. This CDR3 spans 16 amino acids. Germline CDR1 MGHDK, CDR2 SYGVNS. The J segment lost 2 bases and the V segment lost 9 bases, leaving 9 bases of the junction unmatched. The CDR3 DNA reads TGTGCCAGTGAAGCGACTAGCGGGGACACCTACAATGAGCAGTTCTTC. Translating gives CASEATSGDTYNEQFF.

The genes are TRBV15 and TRBJ2-7; TRBD2 agrees at 9 bases. This CDR3 spans 15 amino acids. CDR1 LNHNV and CDR2 YYDKDF come from the germline V gene (reference sequence). V trimming: 1 base; J trimming: 3 bases; junction bases outside the gene matches: 4. The CDR3 reads CATSRGGLAYYEQYF. CDR3 nucleotides: TGTGCCACCAGCAGAGGGGGACTAGCTTACTACGAGCAGTACTTC.

This clone was seen just once. Written as DNA, the CDR3 is TGTGCCAGCAGCTTAGAGTCCGAGACAGCGAACACTGAAGCTTTCTTT. It specifies CASSLESETANTEAFF. This chain joins TRBV11-3 and TRBJ1-1; possibly TRBD1 for D (5 bases). Germline-derived CDR1 and CDR2 are SGHNT and YENEEA. The CDR3 loop spans 16 amino acids. Trimming took off 0 bases at V and 1 base at J, with 12 bases between the two ends.

The V call is TRBV14, the J call TRBJ2-1; TRBD2 agrees at 10 bases. CDR1 is SGHDN, CDR2 FVKESK, per germline. This CDR3 region has 16 residues. Germline trimming cut 4 bases from V and 0 bases from J; bases unmatched to any gene: 3. The DNA for the CDR3 is TGTGCCAGCAGCCGGACTAGCGGCTTCTCCTACAATGAGCAGTTCTTC. Protein: CASSRTSGFSYNEQFF.

Written as DNA, the CDR3 is TGTGCCAGCAGTTCCTGGACAGGGAGCACTGAAGCTTTCTTT. Amino acid sequence: CASSSWTGSTEAFF. This sequence joins TRBV14 and TRBJ1-1; TRBD1 aligns across 8 bases. The V and J ends lost 6 bases and 4 bases, in that order; junction bases with no gene match: 7. CDR3 length: 14 amino acids. Looked up from germline, CDR1 is SGHDN and CDR2 is FVKESK.